Below, one TCR beta chain is given with its context. Its cognate antigen has yet to be identified. No much larger clone is present one base from it, and per-base qualities are unavailable. The CDR3 regions of human TCRbeta chains were analyzed by immunosequencing. The authors processed their data as follows. TCRs in the repertoires were compared against a reference library of SARS-CoV-2-specific TCRs that had been generated with the MIRA antigen-specificity platform. Breadth meant the fraction of unique TCRs that were SARS-CoV-2-associated, whereas depth meant the fraction of total T cells that were SARS-CoV-2-associated. Using the MIRA data, each spike-specific TCR was assigned both to the spike region to which the TCR was reactive and to a CD4 or CD8 class. Log10-transformed breadth and depth values were compared by one-way ANOVA with Sidak's multiple comparisons tests. The table comes from immuneACCESS by way of TCRdb, which keeps in-frame sequences with V and J called. Part of the clones is missing from these tables; in studies checked, under half for an unresolved V gene and the rest for unknown reasons. V and J calls and clone size are given by that table; D and trimming were obtained from the DNA. The sample records about 120,000 clones, 92% of which are singletons. The ten largest clones add up to 14% of the sample.

The data belong to a study of T cell responses to AZD1222 COVID-19 vaccine (dated by TCRdb to the early 2020s). Context from the whole study: Because spike-specific TCR depth and breadth did not differ between the two schedules, AZD1222 recipients who got a second dose at roughly 4 weeks were pooled with those who got a second dose at roughly 12 weeks. A total of about 230 trial participants underwent TCR sequencing, of whom around 200 received two doses of AZD1222 and about 25 received two doses of the MenACWY control vaccine. Trial participants were enrolled by age into subgroups of 18-55, 56-69 and 70-plus years, and 148, 28 and 57 TCR-sequenced participants, respectively, were included in these subgroups. Results the study describes overall, beyond this receptor: Because no samples from the day 14 peak response were available, repertoires could be characterized only after the peak T cell response. Reportedly, close to half of the unique spike-specific TCRs recognized epitopes lying outside the regions that are mutated in the B.1.351 and B.1.1.7 variants. In the small 56-69-year group, the increase in depth fell short of significance, most likely because of low power. Participants were mostly white British and included more females than males, and it was suggested by the authors that clonal diversity may have been underestimated. The whole spike protein was spanned by vaccine-associated CD4 TCRs, and dominant responses were seen in regions 160-218 and 743-854. Conclusions about previously exposed vaccinees were limited because only six AZD1222 recipients were SARS-CoV-2 seropositive at baseline. A significant rise in spike-specific TCR breadth and depth was observed after two AZD1222 doses relative to day 0 and relative to MenACWY recipients.

The sample's time point, from its label and the paper: baseline before first vaccination. Vaccinee samples came from UK trials COV001 and COV002, including a single-blind randomized controlled phase 2/3 trial of AZD1222 (ChAdOx1 nCoV-19) in healthy adults. For TCRbeta chain sequencing, PBMC samples from trial participants were taken at day 0 and at day 28 after the second dose. CDR1 and CDR2 are read off the germline V gene as ENHRY and SYGVKD. The CDR3 has 15 amino acids, counting the end cysteine and phenylalanine. Only CDR3 DNA is held: 45 bases, read in frame from base 1. Ends trimmed: V by 11 bases, J by 0 bases; bases unmatched to a gene: 6.

The sequences come from peripheral blood, collected on day 0 of AZD1222 vaccination. The rearranged chain carries TRBV10-3 and TRBJ2-3, and 12 junctional nucleotides match TRBD2. The receptor comes from an adult in good health. Read as DNA, the sequence is TGTGCCCTACTAGCGGGAGGTTCTAGCACAGATACGCAGTATTTT. It is translated as CALLAGGSSTDTQYF.